The following is a T cell receptor (beta chain) sequence with its context. What antigen it recognizes has not been identified. No base qualities exist here, and no much larger clone lies one base off it. This sample was included in a study of Graves' ophthalmopathy and Graves' hyperthyroidism (dated by TCRdb to the late 2010s). In the study overall: Peripheral blood was collected at initial diagnosis, before any treatment. TCR beta repertoire signatures were used to distinguish Graves' ophthalmopathy from Graves' hyperthyroidism and to predict progression to ophthalmopathy. In total, approximately 140 blood samples were TCR-sequenced: fewer than 50 ophthalmopathy, approximately 75 hyperthyroidism and roughly 17 hyperthyroidism-to-ophthalmopathy patients. A discovery set of 95 to 100 patients (43 ophthalmopathy, about 59 stable hyperthyroidism) was enrolled to explore V-J signatures distinguishing ophthalmopathy from hyperthyroidism. An independent validation cohort comprised under 20 hyperthyroidism patients and 15 to 17 patients who later progressed from hyperthyroidism to ophthalmopathy. T-cell repertoires of thyroid tissue and blood were compared in 5 or 6 hyperthyroidism patients. Once sampling was done, hyperthyroidism patients were given methimazole at a starting dose of 30 mg daily, while ophthalmopathy patients were given high-dose intravenous methylprednisolone. The 100 discovery patients were randomly split 7:3 into training and test sets.

Patients with ophthalmopathy had moderately to severely active disease, with a Clinical Activity Score of 3 or more, a NOSPECS grade of 4 or more, and a disease duration of less than 3 months. Patients with other autoimmune diseases, uncontrolled infections, pregnancy or lactation were excluded from the study. Diagnosis relied on clinical symptoms, serum thyroxine, TRAb, thyroid ultrasound and orbital computed tomography. Using Ficoll-Paque density gradient centrifugation, PBMCs were isolated from less than 13 ml of fresh peripheral blood. Total RNA was extracted using Trizol reagent, and RNA quality was checked on an Agilent 2100 Bioanalyzer. TCR beta CDR3 regions were amplified from RNA transcripts for repertoire sequencing. The first round of RT-PCR was done with HTBI primers and the Qiagen OneStep RT-PCR kit, and was followed by a second round of multiplex PCR, then size selection and purification. The libraries underwent paired-end sequencing with 100 bp reads on an Illumina HiSeq2000. The authors processed their data as follows. SOAPnuke was used for read processing, and reads with adapters, uncalled bases, a mean Phred below 15, or no exact constant-primer or identifier match were discarded. COPE v1.2.5 was used to merge high-quality paired reads. Clonotypes were defined as unique nucleotide sequences and were aligned to IMGT TRB V, D and J references using MiTCR v1.1. The analysis was limited to V-J combinations with a frequency above 0.0001, which together covered 99.2% of the repertoires. A TCR clonal expansion and chaos score per V-J combination was defined as the ratio of F50 clonal expansion to chaos observed in the TCRdist matrix. Welch's t-statistics and random forest were used to reduce features to approximately 13 V-J combinations, which were fed into a naive Bayes classifier. The similarity between thyroid and blood repertoires was quantified using the Morisita-Horn index. TCRdb reworked the public reads: Q25 trimming with fastp, MiXCR clone assembly, productive beta chains retained. Rows with a matching CDR3 protein are joined into one entry that keeps the most common DNA and genes. The V and J calls here are based on TCRdb, not the publication. The sample table shows 220,000 or so distinct CDR3 sequences, and 20% to 25% are seen once. Around two fifths of the sample belongs to the ten largest clones.

The investigation overall reported the following: In validation, the model predicted ophthalmopathy progression with 55% to 71% sensitivity and less than 80% specificity; 12 predicted patients were CT-confirmed with GO in a median of approximately 6.2 months. Sample size was not statistically predetermined, and group allocation was not concealed from the investigators. Most expanded thyroid clonotypes with frequency above 0.001 were also detected in blood, suggesting blood repertoires may reflect the thyroid immune response. Ophthalmopathy was separated from stable hyperthyroidism by the 13-signature model with 85% to 90% sensitivity and around 81% specificity in cross-validation and with 80%/75% in the test set.

The junction shows trimming of 2 bases on V and 1 base on J, plus 12 bases between the germline ends. CDR1 and CDR2, looked up from the germline V gene, are SGHRS and YFSETQ. Reading from cysteine to phenylalanine, the CDR3 counts 15 amino acids. Only CDR3 DNA is held: 45 bases, read in frame from base 1. The clonotype comes from a woman aged 45 to 65 with Graves' ophthalmopathy. Donor details come from another sample of the same person, matched by shared clones. The source material was peripheral blood. This sequence uses TRBV5-1 and TRBJ1-1, and TRBD1 may be the D gene, going by 6 matching bases. For the CDR3, the sequence is CASSLTGQPNTEAFF. The DNA reads TGCGCCAGCAGCTTAACGGGACAACCGAACACTGAAGCTTTCTTT.